Listed below are T cell receptor beta chains from one sample, sequenced in a study of T cells in Graves' hyperthyroidism and ophthalmopathy. One entry per CDR3 protein results from TCRdb running MiXCR on the multiplex PCR reads. This table holds around 300,000 distinct CDR3 sequences, roughly 15% found once. The sample consisted of blood. These TCRs come from a woman in her forties with Graves' ophthalmopathy. Each CDR3 is given with its conserved first and last residue.

length: 14
J: TRBJ2-7
V: TRBV28
CDR3: CASSPGDRSFQQYF

length: 15
J: TRBJ1-4
V: TRBV27
CDR3: CASSPTGQTNEKLFF

length: 14
J: TRBJ1-5
V: TRBV4-1
CDR3: CASSQVLPGSPQHF

length: 12
J: TRBJ2-1
V: TRBV2
CDR3: CASRRERGEQFF

length: 15
J: TRBJ2-7
V: TRBV27
CDR3: CASSSRPGGGYEQYF

length: 13
J: TRBJ2-7
V: TRBV19
CDR3: CASSVEGTYEQYF

length: 17
J: TRBJ2-1
V: TRBV11-1
CDR3: CASSLVRRPQIVHEQFF

length: 15
J: TRBJ2-7
V: TRBV27
CDR3: CASSPYFGELHEQYF

length: 14
J: TRBJ2-2
V: TRBV27
CDR3: CASAGLAGAGELFF

length: 15
J: TRBJ1-2
V: TRBV7-2
CDR3: CASSLAGTGVYGYTF

length: 16
J: TRBJ2-5
V: TRBV27
CDR3: CASSLSLQGAGEIQYF

length: 16
J: TRBJ2-4
V: TRBV7-9
CDR3: CASSLYEIRAKNIQYF

length: 13
J: TRBJ2-1
V: TRBV7-2
CDR3: CASSSRVSNEQFF

length: 15
J: TRBJ2-7
V: TRBV5-4
CDR3: CASSLEGTGPHEQYF

length: 14
J: TRBJ2-1
V: TRBV4-1
CDR3: CASSQEAISGEQFF

length: 16
J: TRBJ2-1
V: TRBV7-2
CDR3: CASSPTDSGGHNEQFF

length: 19
J: TRBJ2-3
V: TRBV20-1
CDR3: CSARDLMREGLMGTDTQYF

length: 14
J: TRBJ1-5
V: TRBV28
CDR3: CASSFNLGNQPQHF

length: 16
J: TRBJ2-5
V: TRBV24-1
CDR3: CATSDSALAGGETQYF

length: 15
J: TRBJ2-5
V: TRBV20-1
CDR3: CSARDPRTGQETQYF

length: 16
J: TRBJ1-3
V: TRBV11-2
CDR3: CASSLDVRHSGNTIYF

length: 13
J: TRBJ1-1
V: TRBV3-1
CDR3: CASSQGLAGEAFF

length: 13
J: TRBJ2-7
V: TRBV9
CDR3: CASSVAWDYEQYF

length: 14
J: TRBJ2-1
V: TRBV10-2
CDR3: CASSEWQGDNEQFF

length: 15
J: TRBJ2-7
V: TRBV28
CDR3: CASSPTAGRAYEQYF

length: 15
J: TRBJ1-5
V: TRBV7-2
CDR3: CASSLGRDRGQPQHF

length: 15
J: TRBJ2-7
V: TRBV28
CDR3: CASSPQGKGSYEQYF

length: 13
J: TRBJ2-7
V: TRBV29-1
CDR3: CSVILAGGYEQYF

length: 16
J: TRBJ1-3
V: TRBV7-9
CDR3: CASSQGQGAPGNTIYF

length: 15
J: TRBJ1-2
V: TRBV12-3/TRBV12-4
CDR3: CASSMGQGAVYGYTF

length: 15
J: TRBJ1-5
V: TRBV20-1
CDR3: CSARVQAGSNQPQHF

length: 13
J: TRBJ1-1
V: TRBV5-8
CDR3: CASSLGRVFYAFF

length: 14
J: TRBJ1-3
V: TRBV19
CDR3: CASSERTSGNTIYF

length: 15
J: TRBJ1-1
V: TRBV12-3/TRBV12-4
CDR3: CASTNLDRGNTEAFF

length: 11
J: TRBJ2-7
V: TRBV6-1
CDR3: CASSFDREQYF

length: 16
J: TRBJ1-5
V: TRBV28
CDR3: CASRKLGQAGNQPQHF